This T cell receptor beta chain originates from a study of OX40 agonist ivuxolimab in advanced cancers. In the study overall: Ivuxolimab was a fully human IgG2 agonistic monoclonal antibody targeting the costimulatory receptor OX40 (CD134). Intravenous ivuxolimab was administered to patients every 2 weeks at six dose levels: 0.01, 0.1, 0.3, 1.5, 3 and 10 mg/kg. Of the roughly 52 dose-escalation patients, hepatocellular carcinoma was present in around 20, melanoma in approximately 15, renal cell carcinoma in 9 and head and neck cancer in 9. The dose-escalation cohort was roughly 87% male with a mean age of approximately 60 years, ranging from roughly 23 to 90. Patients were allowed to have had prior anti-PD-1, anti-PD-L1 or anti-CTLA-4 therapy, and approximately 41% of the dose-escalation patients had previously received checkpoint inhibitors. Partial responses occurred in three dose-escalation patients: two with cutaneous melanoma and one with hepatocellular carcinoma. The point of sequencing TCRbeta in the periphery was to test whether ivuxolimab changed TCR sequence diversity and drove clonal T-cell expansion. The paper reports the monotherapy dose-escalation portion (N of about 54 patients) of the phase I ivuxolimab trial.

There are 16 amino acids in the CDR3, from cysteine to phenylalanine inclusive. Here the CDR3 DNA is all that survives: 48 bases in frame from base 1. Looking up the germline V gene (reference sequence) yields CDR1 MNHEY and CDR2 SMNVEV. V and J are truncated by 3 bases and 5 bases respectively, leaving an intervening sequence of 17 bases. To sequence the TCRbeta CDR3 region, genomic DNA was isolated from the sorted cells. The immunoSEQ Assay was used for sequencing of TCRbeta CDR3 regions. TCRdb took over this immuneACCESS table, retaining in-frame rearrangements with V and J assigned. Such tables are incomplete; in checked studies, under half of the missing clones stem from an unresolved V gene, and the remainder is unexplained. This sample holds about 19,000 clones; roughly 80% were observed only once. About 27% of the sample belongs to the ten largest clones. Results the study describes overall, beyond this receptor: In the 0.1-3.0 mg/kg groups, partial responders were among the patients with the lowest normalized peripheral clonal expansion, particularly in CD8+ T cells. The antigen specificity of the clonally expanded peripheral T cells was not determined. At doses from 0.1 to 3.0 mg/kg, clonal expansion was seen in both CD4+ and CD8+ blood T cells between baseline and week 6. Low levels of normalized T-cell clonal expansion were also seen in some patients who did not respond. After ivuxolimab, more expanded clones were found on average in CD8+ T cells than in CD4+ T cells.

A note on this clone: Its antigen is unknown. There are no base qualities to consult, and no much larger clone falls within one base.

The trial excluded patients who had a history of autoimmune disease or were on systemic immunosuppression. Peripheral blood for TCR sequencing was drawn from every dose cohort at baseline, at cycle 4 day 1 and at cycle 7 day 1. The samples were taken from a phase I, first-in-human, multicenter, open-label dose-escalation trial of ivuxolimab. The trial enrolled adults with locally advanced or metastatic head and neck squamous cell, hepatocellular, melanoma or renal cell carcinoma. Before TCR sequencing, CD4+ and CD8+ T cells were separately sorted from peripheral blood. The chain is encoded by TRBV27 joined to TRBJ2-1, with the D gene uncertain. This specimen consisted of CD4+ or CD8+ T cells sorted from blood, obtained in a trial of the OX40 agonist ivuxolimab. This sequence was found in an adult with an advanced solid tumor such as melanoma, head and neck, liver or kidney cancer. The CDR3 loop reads CASSFLYGSSNNEQFF. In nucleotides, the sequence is TGTGCCAGCAGTTTCCTTTACGGGTCAAGCAACAATGAGCAGTTCTTC.